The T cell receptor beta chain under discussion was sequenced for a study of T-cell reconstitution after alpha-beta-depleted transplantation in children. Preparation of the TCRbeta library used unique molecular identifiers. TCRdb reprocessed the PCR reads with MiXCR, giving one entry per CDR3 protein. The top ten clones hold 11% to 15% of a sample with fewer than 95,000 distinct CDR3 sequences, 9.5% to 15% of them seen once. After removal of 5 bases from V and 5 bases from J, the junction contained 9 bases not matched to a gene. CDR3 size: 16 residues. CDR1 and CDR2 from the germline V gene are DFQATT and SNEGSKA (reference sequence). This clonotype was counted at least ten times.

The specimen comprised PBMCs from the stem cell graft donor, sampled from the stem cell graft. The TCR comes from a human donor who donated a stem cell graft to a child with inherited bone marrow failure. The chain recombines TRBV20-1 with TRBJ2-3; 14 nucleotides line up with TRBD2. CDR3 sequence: CSAPTTSGGAGDTQYF. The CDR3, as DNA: TGCAGTGCTCCAACGACTAGCGGGGGGGCAGGAGATACGCAGTATTTT.